Each of the 23 T cell receptor beta chains below was sequenced from the same sample in a study of identical twins. From the 5' RACE reads, TCRdb called clonotypes with MiXCR, one entry per CDR3 protein. The sample has 510,000 or so distinct CDR3 sequences; approximately 14% are singletons. The same sample was also used in a study of yellow fever vaccine responses in identical twins.

The sequenced sample was CD4+ T cells sorted from blood. All receptors come from a woman under 30 in good health.

The V gene is TRBV28, the J gene TRBJ1-1, with D perhaps matching TRBD1 (5 bases). The CDR3 runs to 11 residues. Germline V gene lookup returns CDR1 MDHEN and CDR2 SYDVKM. The V gene lost 3 bases and the J gene lost 12 bases, with 11 bases spanning the gap. The CDR3 DNA is TGTGCCAGCAGTTTTCGGGGGATGTCTTTCTTT. It is translated as CASSFRGMSFF.

The J gene is TRBJ2-1, the V gene TRBV2, with D tentatively TRBD2 (5 bases). V was clipped by 8 bases and J by 9 bases, with 11 bases between them. The CDR3 has 11 residues. Germline V CDR1 and CDR2: SNHLY, FYNNEI. The CDR3 spells CASGGEGEQFF. CDR3 sequence (DNA): TGTGCCAGCGGCGGAGAGGGTGAGCAGTTCTTC. The full variable domain, in which reference TRBV2 and TRBJ2-1 provide the parts outside the CDR3, is EPEVTQTPSHQVTQMGQEVILRCVPISNHLYFYWYRQILGQKVEFLVSFYNNEISEKSEIFDDQFSVERPDGSNFTLKIRSTKLEDSAMYFCASGGEGEQFFGPGTRLTVL.

The J gene is TRBJ2-1, the V gene TRBV25-1; 10 bases match TRBD2. CDR1 and CDR2 from the germline V gene are MGHDK and SYGVNS. V lost 10 bases and J lost 7; bases outside the gene matches: 10. The CDR3 extends over 14 amino acids. The CDR3 DNA reads as TGTGCCACTACATTAGGACTAGCGGAAAATGAGCAGTTCTTC. Amino acid sequence: CATTLGLAENEQFF.

This clonotype was seen more than once but under ten times. The chain is built from TRBV11-1 and TRBJ2-1, with TRBD2 identical over 8 bases. The CDR3 sequence is 18 residues long. Germline V gene data show CDR1 as SGHAT and CDR2 as FQDESV (reference sequence). V gave up 4 bases and J gave up 2 bases; unmatched junction bases: 13. The CDR3 here is CASSWPPLSGGPYNEQFF. DNA of the CDR3: TGTGCCAGCAGCTGGCCCCCTTTAAGCGGGGGTCCCTACAATGAGCAGTTCTTC.

This clonotype was observed a few times. The chain links TRBV10-3 to TRBJ2-6; possibly TRBD1 or TRBD2 for D (5 bases each). CDR1 and CDR2 (germline): ENHRY, SYGVKD. This CDR3 spans 15 amino acids. Trimming shortened V by 3 bases and J by 2 bases, and 8 bases separated the two germline ends. CDR3 in DNA: TGTGCCATCAGTGATTTGGGGGCTGGGGCCAACGTCCTGACTTTC. Residues: CAISDLGAGANVLTF.

This clonotype was seen repeatedly, ten times or more. This chain uses TRBV12-3 or TRBV12-4 with TRBJ1-2; possible D gene TRBD1, 5 bases. Trimming pared 6 bases from V and 7 bases from J, leaving 18 bases between. The CDR3 loop spans 14 amino acids. The CDR3 here is CASSTIRGDPGYTF. The CDR3 DNA reads as TGTGCCAGCAGCACGATACGGGGGGACCCTGGCTACACCTTC.

This chain connects TRBV24-1 to TRBJ1-2; 9 nucleotides agree with TRBD1. The V and J ends lost 5 bases and 2 bases, in that order; junction bases with no gene match: 5. Germline lookup yields CDR1 KGHDR and CDR2 SFDVKD. The CDR3 is 15 amino acids. Here the CDR3 reads CATSGTGQGNYGYTF. CDR3 coding DNA: TGTGCCACCAGTGGGACTGGACAGGGGAACTATGGCTACACCTTC.

The table lists this clonotype with a few counts. V usage is TRBV4-1 and J usage is TRBJ2-2; possibly TRBD1 for D (6 bases). V was clipped by 4 bases and J by 6 bases, with 18 bases between them. Germline loops: CDR1 MGHRA, CDR2 YSYEKL. The CDR3 runs to 16 residues. CDR3 DNA: TGCGCCAGCAGCCCAGGGGTATTAGGGTCATCCGGGGAGCTGTTTTTT. Translating gives CASSPGVLGSSGELFF.

The chain uses TRBV12-3 or TRBV12-4 and TRBJ1-1, with 10 nucleotides matching TRBD1. J gave up 4 bases and V 8 bases, and 7 bases lay outside the gene matches. The CDR3 has 14 residues. The CDR3 DNA is TGTGCCAGCGGAAGGACAGGGGGAGGCACTGAAGCTTTCTTT. This gives the protein CASGRTGGGTEAFF.

The chain carries TRBV10-2 and TRBJ1-1; possibly TRBD1 for D (5 bases). CDR1 and CDR2 (germline): WSHSY, SAAADI. Trimming pared 7 bases from V and 4 bases from J, leaving 13 bases between. This CDR3 contains 13 residues. CDR3 DNA: TGCGCCAGCATGGGGCGCGGGGGCACTGAAGCTTTCTTT. Residues: CASMGRGGTEAFF.

Only one count was recorded for this clonotype. The chain uses TRBV20-1 and TRBJ2-1; 9 nucleotides agree with TRBD2. The CDR3 extends over 15 amino acids. CDR1 and CDR2 (germline): DFQATT, SNEGSKA (reference sequence). Trimming removed 1 base from V and 7 bases from J; junction bases left unmatched: 8. The CDR3 spells CSARVTSGLGNEQFF. DNA of the CDR3: TGCAGTGCTAGAGTGACTAGCGGACTTGGTAATGAGCAGTTCTTC.

To note about this clonotype: A read error may produce the germline difference seen at one junction end. The genes are TRBV14 and TRBJ2-5, with TRBD1 matching 9 bases. Per the germline V gene, CDR1 is SGHDN and CDR2 is FVKESK. This CDR3 has 15 residues. The CDR3 DNA is TGTGCCAGCAGCCCCGGGGGGACAGGGTACGAGACCAAGTACTTC. This translates into CASSPGGTGYETKYF. The whole variable domain, remainder taken from reference TRBV14 and TRBJ2-5, is EAGVTQFPSHSVIEKGQTVTLRCDPISGHDNLYWYRRVMGKEIKFLLHFVKESKQDESGMPNNRFLAERTGGTYSTLKVQPAELEDSGVYFCASSPGGTGYETKYFGPGTRLLVL.

This clonotype was observed a handful of times. The chain combines TRBV14 with TRBJ2-1; 9 positions match TRBD2. This CDR3 is built from 14 residues. V trimming: 4 bases; J trimming: 10 bases; junction bases outside the gene matches: 8. The V gene's germline CDR1 is SGHDN and CDR2 FVKESK. In DNA, the CDR3 is TGTGCCAGCAGCCGGGGAATAGCGGGAGAGGAGCAGTTCTTC. It encodes CASSRGIAGEEQFF.

This clonotype was counted at least ten times. The gene calls are TRBV5-1 and TRBJ1-2, with unresolved D. CDR3 size: 16 residues. V shed 0 bases and J shed 3 bases, with 15 bases lying between them. Germline lookup yields CDR1 SGHRS and CDR2 YFSETQ. As DNA, the CDR3 is TGCGCCAGCAGCTTGGTCCAGCGGGCAGGAGACTATGGCTACACCTTC. Translated, it gives CASSLVQRAGDYGYTF.

This clonotype was picked up a small number of times. V and J are TRBV5-1 and TRBJ2-7; D is possibly TRBD2 (6 bases). V lost 4 bases, J lost 2 bases, and 10 bases lay in between. Germline lookup yields CDR1 SGHRS and CDR2 YFSETQ. The CDR3 sequence is 13 residues long. CDR3 amino acids: CASSKDYAYEQYF. In DNA form, the CDR3 reads TGCGCCAGCAGCAAGGACTACGCCTACGAGCAGTACTTC.

V and J are TRBV2 and TRBJ2-5, with 7 positions matching TRBD1. Trimming removed 10 bases from V and 2 bases from J; junction bases left unmatched: 7. This CDR3 is built from 13 residues. Germline CDR1 reads SNHLY; CDR2 reads FYNNEI. CDR3 DNA sequence: TGTGCCATCAACGAACAGGGGCAAGAGACCCAGTACTTC. Translation: CAINEQGQETQYF.

This clonotype occurred many times. This chain links TRBV15 with TRBJ2-2, with no clear D. The germline gives CDR1 LNHNV, CDR2 YYDKDF (reference sequence). Trimming cost V 5 bases and J 1 base, with 11 bases left between them. The CDR3 runs to 15 residues. CDR3 residues: CATSQTPLNTGELFF. The CDR3 DNA sequence: TGTGCCACCAGCCAGACTCCCTTGAACACCGGGGAGCTGTTTTTT.

The chain recombines TRBV6-1 with TRBJ1-4; 7 nucleotides line up with TRBD1. V shed 8 bases and J 3 bases; nucleotides not matched to a gene: 9. The CDR3 contains 15 residues. Germline CDR1 and CDR2: MNHNS and SASEGT. The CDR3 protein is CASGGGGISNEKLFF. The CDR3 bases are TGTGCCAGCGGGGGAGGGGGCATTTCTAATGAAAAACTGTTTTTT.

This clonotype was counted at least ten times. This chain links TRBV5-1 with TRBJ1-1; TRBD1 is a possible D gene (5 bases). The CDR3 has 14 residues. The V and J ends lost 4 bases and 2 bases respectively, with 12 bases between them. Germline-derived CDR1 and CDR2 are SGHRS and YFSETQ. CDR3 residues: CASSHGTFNTEAFF. Here the CDR3 DNA reads TGCGCCAGCAGCCATGGGACTTTTAACACTGAAGCTTTCTTT.

The gene calls are TRBV20-1 and TRBJ2-5; TRBD2 agrees at 11 bases. Trimming took 6 bases from V and 2 from J; bases not matched to a gene: 17. CDR3 size: 18 residues. The germline V gene has CDR1 DFQATT and CDR2 SNEGSKA (reference sequence). The CDR3 DNA is TGCAGTGCCCTAGTCCTTACCATAGCGGGGGGGCAGCAAGAGACCCAGTACTTC. It codes for CSALVLTIAGGQQETQYF.

This chain connects TRBV15 to TRBJ2-1; no clear D gene. The CDR3 covers 15 residues. V was shortened by 3 bases and J by 4 bases, with 13 bases between the two germline ends. Germline assignment: CDR1 LNHNV and CDR2 YYDKDF (reference sequence). The DNA for the CDR3 is TGTGCCACCAGCAGCCGACCTTTCGTATACAATGAGCAGTTCTTC. Its protein is CATSSRPFVYNEQFF.

The sample holds many counts of this clonotype. V is TRBV5-1 and J is TRBJ1-1; 7 bases agree with TRBD1. Germline values: CDR1 SGHRS, CDR2 YFSETQ. V shed 3 bases and J 3 bases; nucleotides not matched to a gene: 8. The CDR3 totals 15 residues. The CDR3 here is CASSSTGREDTEAFF. CDR3 DNA sequence: TGCGCCAGCAGCTCGACAGGGAGAGAGGACACTGAAGCTTTCTTT.

This clonotype was observed a handful of times. CDR3 coding DNA: TGTGCCAGCAGGCTACCCGGGACATTTATGAACACTGAAGCTTTCTTT. Translated: CASRLPGTFMNTEAFF. J is TRBJ1-1 and V is TRBV11-2, with D maybe TRBD1 (6 bases). The length of the CDR3 is 16 residues. Trimming took off 6 bases at V and 0 bases at J, with 17 bases between the two ends. Germline loops: CDR1 SGHAT, CDR2 FQNNGV. Filled out from reference TRBV11-2 and TRBJ1-1, the complete variable domain reads EAGVAQSPRYKIIEKRQSVAFWCNPISGHATLYWYQQILGQGPKLLIQFQNNGVVDDSQLPKDRFSAERLKGVDSTLKIQPAKLEDSAVYLCASRLPGTFMNTEAFFGQGTRLTVV.